This T cell receptor (beta chain) is drawn from a study of cytomegalovirus exposure and HLA in healthy donors (dated by TCRdb to about 2017). Regarding the study in general: In an earlier analysis of about 560 of the donors, around 300 Gb of sequence data and 100 million or so unique TCR beta sequences from roughly 180 million T cells were reported. Because of strong linkage in the cohort, roughly five DR-DQ haplotypes were treated as single units for association and clustering. Donor age, sex, ethnicity and CMV serostatus were compiled together with the repertoire data. Genome-wide SNP genotypes for about 65% of the roughly 700 donors were used in a later genetic analysis, which treated that subset as a discovery cohort. The genetic ancestry cluster associated with self-reported Caucasian donors included about 81% of the approximately 410 genotyped donors. The later analysis used no new phenotypic data to find candidate immune exposures, relying instead on TCR beta sequences and their occurrence across donors. To study patterns of TCR occurrence, a later analysis re-analyzed previously published TCR beta repertoires from 550 to 800 donors and added high-resolution HLA genotyping. The study combined high-throughput TCR immunosequencing, statistical association of individual TCRs with disease status, and machine learning to predict cytomegalovirus infection status. All discovery cohort repertoires had been generated using a single sequencing platform. The T cell repertoires of several hundred subjects were profiled by immunosequencing and related to cytomegalovirus serostatus. An earlier analysis of approximately 580 of the donors used high-throughput TCR beta sequencing to judge whether each TCR beta V gene segment behaved as functional or pseudogenic. Class I and class II HLA loci were covered by the typing at four-digit resolution. Typing coverage differed by locus: A, B, C, DRB1 and DQB1 were typed in roughly 629-630 donors, DQA1 in about 500, DPA1 in 600 to 610, and DPB1 in around 490. Along with the approximately 600-subject first cohort, a separate validation cohort of over a hundred different subjects was used. The study aimed to test whether cataloging public T cell receptors could reveal signatures of past pathogen exposure. Approximately 300 gigabases of sequencing data and approximately 92 million unique TCR sequences made up an early release that covered 500 to 700 HLA-typed donors. Across approximately 400 genotyped donors of the cohort, an average of approximately 240,000 unique TCR beta nucleotide sequences per donor were sequenced, and approximately 17% of those sequences were non-productive. Overall study outcomes, separate from this receptor: A few of the identified cytomegalovirus-associated TCR beta chains were confirmed in vitro to be specific for cytomegalovirus antigens. The study gave a list of more than 150 TCR beta chains associated with cytomegalovirus. In a later analysis, most CMV-associated TCR beta chains were found to appear HLA-restricted, with HLA associations seemingly driven largely by CMV exposure. A cluster of highly shared sequence variants was judged likely to be a technical artifact of the sequencing pipeline. Assigning TCR associations to individual alleles was difficult when HLA alleles, especially DR and DQ, strongly co-occurred. Over 15 rarely observed V segments, including chromosome 9 orphons, were excluded from the earlier analysis of about 500 of the donors because counts were too low. In a later analysis, HLA-associated TCR beta chains were found to be more clonally expanded and to have lower generation probabilities than equally common non-associated chains. Because the 87-base-pair reads could not distinguish some IMGT-functional V segments, including TRBV6-2 and TRBV6-3, those segments were excluded. Linkage disequilibrium might explain the correlated functional status among segregating V segments, but an unknown experimental factor could not be ruled out. The authors suggested that the approach could potentially be generalized to other disease states and immunological phenotypes. An earlier analysis of 587 of the donors showed that most TCR beta V segments appeared in productive rearrangements either about 87% or about 30% of the time, which broadly matched IMGT annotations. V-gene and J-gene trimming of TCR beta chains was associated with a missense DCLRE1C variant in a later genetic analysis, and the association was replicated in an independent cohort. A further reported finding was that TCR beta sequences accurately predicted the HLA-A and HLA-B alleles for most subjects in the first cohort. Across donors, most TCR sequences were observed very rarely, whereas some public TCRs were present in many individuals. The only immune exposure information available for the cohort was CMV serostatus. Specific HLA alleles were associated with over 15,000 TCR beta sequences at a false discovery rate of 0.05 in a later analysis. HLA typing was unavailable for some donors at each locus, so association tests used only the typed subset. According to a later analysis, parvovirus B19, influenza, CMV and Epstein-Barr virus appeared linked to several top co-occurrence clusters. In both the original and validation cohorts, the classifier was reported to diagnose cytomegalovirus status with high specificity and sensitivity. According to a later genetic analysis, donors in an Asian-associated ancestry cluster had fewer N-insertions in productive TCRs than the roughly 700-donor mean. The cohort was sequenced for TCR beta chains only, and without alpha or paired-chain data the features that could be detected were limited. Sequencing depth was assumed to be roughly uniform across donors in the presence/absence analyses, though that assumption may not hold. According to a later analysis, TCR association rates differed among HLA loci, with DRB1 alleles showing the most associated TCRs and HLA-C alleles showing the fewest.

The CDR3 sequence holds 11 residues, the cysteine and phenylalanine included. Only CDR3 DNA remains: 33 bases, in frame from the first base. Taken from the germline V gene, the CDR1 and CDR2 loops are MNHNS and SASEGT. V was cut back by 8 bases and J by 1 base, leaving a gap of 5 bases between them. The cohort consisted of 650 to 700 healthy bone marrow donors. At the time of sampling, all cohort members were nominally healthy, though unrecorded immune exposures were likely present. The donor was CMV seronegative and belonged to the group of several hundred seronegative cohort members. A peripheral blood sample was collected from each donor, and TCR beta sequencing was performed on peripheral blood mononuclear cells. Genomic DNA was extracted from the blood cell samples with the Qiagen DNeasy Blood Extraction Kit. Libraries were built with the immunoSEQ multiplex PCR assay. For the multiplex PCR, a mixture combining 60 forward primers for TCR Vbeta segments and 13 reverse primers for TCR Jbeta segments was used. The CDR3 region of rearranged TCR beta genes was amplified from genomic DNA with a multiplex PCR assay. The Illumina HiSeq System was used to sequence the amplified TCR beta libraries as 87-base-pair reads. As for how the authors treated the data: Across the roughly 700 repertoires, a later analysis counted some 81 million unique TCR beta chains, 9 million to 14 million of which were shared by at least two donors. Raw reads were error-corrected and collapsed into unique sequences with a nearest-neighbor algorithm that merged closely related sequences to remove PCR and sequencing errors. Alignment of CDR3 sequences to IMGT reference sequences was used to assign V, D and J gene segments. Each retained sequence needed at least a six-nucleotide match to both a V gene segment and a J gene segment. A rearrangement was called productive if the CDR3 had no stop codons and remained in frame with V and J, and every other rearrangement was called non-productive. CDR3 was defined according to IMGT convention as the region running from the second conserved V-encoded cysteine to the conserved J-encoded phenylalanine. In an earlier analysis of roughly 580 of the donors, sequences lacking an unambiguous match to a single V gene segment were excluded. An earlier analysis of approximately 590 of the donors called V segments functional above 56.7% productive rearrangements and segregating when the between-donor standard deviation exceeded 5%. A statistical classification framework was built to diagnose cytomegalovirus status from the catalog of TCR beta chain sequences. In a later analysis, TCR nucleotide sequences were compared against IMGT/GENE-DB human TR gene sequences so that V and J genes could be assigned. The TCRdist pipeline was used in a later analysis to assign CDR3 sequences and most-parsimonious VDJ recombination scenarios. A later analysis defined each TCR beta chain by its CDR3 amino acid sequence plus V-gene family, and excluded reads lacking a unique V-gene family. To address suspected cross-contamination and a sequencing artifact, a later analysis removed 550 to 750 highly shared, low-generation-probability nucleotide sequences. For each public chain, a later analysis derived a clonal expansion index from normalized ranks of inferred template counts within each repertoire. Generation probabilities in a later analysis came from a VDJ recombination model fitted to out-of-frame rearrangements, and those results were checked against IGoR. Hypergeometric tests were used in a later analysis to score TCR-TCR, TCR-HLA and TCR-CMV co-occurrence, with a repertoire-size bias correction applied to the TCR pairs. False discovery rates were estimated in a later analysis by permuting HLA or CMV assignments 20 times. A later analysis grouped co-occurring TCRs with DBSCAN, adding TCRdist sequence similarity when clustering within HLA-allele-positive subsets. For co-occurrence clustering, repertoires with fewer than 30,000 or more than 120,000 public chains were excluded, along with a handful of repertoires with anomalous nucleotide sharing. In its TCRdb copy, this immuneACCESS table keeps in-frame sequences only and misses some clones. Where compared with another copy, unresolved V genes explain less than half of these, and the others have no known cause. Clonal size and the V and J genes are those of that table, whereas D and trimming came from the DNA. This sample is represented by around 94,000 clones; about 76% of them were singletons. The ten largest clonotypes hold around 5% of the sample.

In the case of this clone: Its antigen target is currently unknown. Base quality data are lacking; no much larger clone is found one base away.

The receptor's source is a middle-aged woman in good health and CMV-seronegative. Recombination linked TRBV6-1 to TRBJ1-1; the D gene lacks a confident call. Sequencing was carried out using PBMCs. The DNA sequence follows: TGTGCCAGCGACAAGAACACTGAAGCTTTCTTT. Its protein is CASDKNTEAFF.